What follows is one TCR beta chain and its context. The entry originates in a study of CD8+CD57+ T cells in acquired aplastic anemia. Germline lookup yields CDR1 ENHRY and CDR2 SYGVKD. The CDR3 is made up of 15 amino acids. With V trimmed by 8 bases and J by 5 bases, 6 bases remained unmatched. TCR beta VDJ and CDR3 profiling used genomic DNA as template. Each CDR3 protein is one row after TCRdb ran MiXCR on the reads. This sample carries 150,000 to 200,000 distinct CDR3 sequences, 64% of them seen once, and the ten largest clones take more than 45%. The clonotype was recovered from a human donor with severe aplastic anemia or a healthy control (not recorded which). This chain links TRBV10-3 with TRBJ2-1, with 13 bases that match TRBD2. Sequencing was done on a sample of sorted CD4+, CD8+, or CD8+CD57+ T cells (not recorded which) from PBMCs. The CDR3 coding sequence is TGTGCCATCGGTTCACTAGCGGGAGGGGACAATGAGCAGTTCTTC. It yields the protein CAIGSLAGGDNEQFF.